This T cell receptor beta chain stems from a study of blood T cell repertoires in COVID-19 (dated by TCRdb to 2020 to 2021). Describing the broader study: Samples covering the acute and convalescent phases of COVID-19 were provided by collaborators in the United States, Italy and Spain. The material from the prospective study consisted of cDNA or gDNA derived from T cells, B-cell-depleted T cells, or PBMCs. Subjects who had been exposed to COVID-19, were actively infected with it, or had recovered from it provided the deeply sampled blood TCRbeta repertoires that made up the dataset. The repertoires were made available in a free public database intended to serve as a resource for research on the immune response to SARS-CoV-2. Samples came from the ongoing ImmuneRACE study (first 160 participants) plus 1,254 subjects from 6 global collaborators. Nearly every sample came with metadata listing a de-identified subject ID, COVID-19 status, age in years and sex. Where available, HLA class I and class II types were taken from metadata supplied by the sample provider and were not determined by assay-based typing. Study-wide findings and limitations: Clinical and demographic metadata were provided uncurated, with the amount varying by source and participant.

Each collaborating institution followed its own protocols to collect whole blood in K2EDTA tubes. Collaborator samples were shipped for TCRbeta analysis as frozen whole blood, isolated PBMCs, or DNA extracted from either sample type. This clone showed up just once. The antigen it recognizes is unknown. There are no base qualities to consult, and no much larger clone falls within one base. TCRbeta CDR3 regions were amplified from genomic DNA by means of the immunoSEQ Assay, a bias-controlled multiplex PCR. The study's processing was this. The number of nucleated cells in each sample was estimated by amplification of reference gene primers within the assay. To quantify the absolute abundance of each unique TCRbeta CDR3 rearrangement, sequence reads were collapsed and filtered. For each sample, productive Simpson clonality was calculated by taking the square root of Simpson's diversity index across productive rearrangements. TCRdb stores this immuneACCESS table with in-frame sequences only. Part of the clones is absent; in the studies checked, under half of the shortfall reflects unresolved V genes, and no reason is known for the rest. The D gene and trimming were derived from the DNA, and the V and J assignments and clone size from that table. This sample is represented by fewer than 45,000 clones; about 89% of them were singletons. The ten biggest clones cover 15% to 17% of the sample.

The clonotype was recovered from a woman aged 25 to 39 in a cohort sampled during active COVID-19. Sequencing was done on a sample of peripheral blood.

The CDR3 amino acid sequence is: CAWSGTRGRTNEKLFF. DNA sequence: TGTGCCTGGAGTGGGACGCGGGGGCGAACTAATGAAAAACTGTTTTTT. The chain joins TRBV30 to TRBJ1-4; a tentative D match to TRBD1 spans 6 bases. The CDR3, cysteine through phenylalanine, is 16 amino acids long. Kept here is only the CDR3 DNA, which spans 48 bases and is read in frame from base 1. Per the germline V gene (reference sequence), GTSNPN is the CDR1 and SVGIG is the CDR2. V is reduced by 1 base and J by 1 base, leaving a spacing of 13 bases between them. With the rest looked up from the reference TRBV30 and TRBJ1-4 genes rather than sequenced, the full variable domain is SQTIHQWPATLVQPVGSPLSLECTVEGTSNPNLYWYRQAAGRGLQLLFYSVGIGQISSEVPQNLSASRPQDRQFILSSKKLLLSDSGFYLCAWSGTRGRTNEKLFFGSGTQLSVL.